Shown below are 30 T cell receptor beta chains from a single sample sequenced in a study of technical replicates of blood from several donors (dated by TCRdb to about 2017). The library relied on the immunoSEQ multiplex PCR assay. Held by TCRdb, this immuneACCESS table contains in-frame sequences only and omits some clones. Under half of the omission traces to an unresolved V gene where checked; the cause of the rest is unknown. Recorded for this sample are some 70,000 clones; 90% to 95% of them occurred a single time. The ten largest clones add up to about 4.9% of the sample. The specimen was PBMCs. All receptors come from a human donor in good health. Some clones in this sample may be carry-over from other donors' samples.

The gene calls are TRBV19 and TRBJ1-1, with D possibly TRBD1 on 6 matching bases. Germline V gene sequence: CDR1 LNHDA, CDR2 SQIVND (reference sequence). The CDR3 is 14 amino acids. The V gene lost 6 bases and the J gene lost 0 bases, with 11 bases spanning the gap. CDR3 in amino acids: CASSTGQLNTEAFF. In DNA, the CDR3 is TGTGCCAGTAGCACCGGACAGTTGAACACTGAAGCTTTCTTT.

The chain uses TRBV4-1 and TRBJ2-1, with 12 bases lining up with TRBD1. Losses at the gene ends were 5 bases for V and 5 bases for J; bases not matched to a gene: 7. The germline V gene encodes CDR1 MGHRA and CDR2 YSYEKL. The CDR3 runs 16 residues. CDR3 bases: TGCGCCAGCAGCGCCCGGGACAGGGGGCGGGACAATGAGCAGTTCTTC. Its protein product is CASSARDRGRDNEQFF.

This clone was seen only once. The chain is built from TRBV18 and TRBJ2-6; 11 bases are shared with TRBD2. The CDR3 has 18 residues. With V trimmed by 2 bases and J by 1 base, 4 bases remained unmatched. In germline, CDR1 is KGHSH, CDR2 LQKENI. The DNA of the CDR3 is TGTGCCAGCTCACCAAATCTAGCGGGAGGTTCTGGGGCCAACGTCCTGACTTTC. Residues: CASSPNLAGGSGANVLTF.

The chain couples TRBV7-8 to TRBJ2-7; 9 nucleotides agree with TRBD1. This CDR3 is built from 14 residues. Losses at the gene ends were 5 bases for V and 3 bases for J; bases not matched to a gene: 5. The V gene's germline CDR1 is SGHVS and CDR2 FQNEAQ. The CDR3 DNA is TGTGCCAGCAGCCATCGACAGGGGGGCTACGAGCAGTACTTC. This encodes CASSHRQGGYEQYF.

This clone was seen just once. The rearrangement uses TRBV6-1 and TRBJ2-7; a possible D gene is TRBD2 (6 bases). This CDR3 comprises 13 residues. Per the germline V gene, CDR1 is MNHNS and CDR2 is SASEGT. Deletions cut 5 bases from V and 3 bases from J, with 11 bases between. Written as DNA, the CDR3 is TGTGCCAGCAGTAATAGCGGCTACTACGAGCAGTACTTC. Protein sequence: CASSNSGYYEQYF.

To note about this clone: This sample includes further DNA sequences coding for the same CDR3. The genes are TRBV18 and TRBJ2-7; the D is unclear. Trimming cost V 3 bases and J 0 bases, with 3 bases left between them. This CDR3 has 12 amino acids. From germline, CDR1 is KGHSH and CDR2 LQKENI. The CDR3 sequence is CASSPSSYEQYF. CDR3 nucleotides: TGTGCCAGCTCACCGAGCTCCTACGAGCAGTACTTC.

The gene calls are TRBV9 and TRBJ1-4; D is possibly TRBD1 (5 bases). Germline assignment: CDR1 SGDLS and CDR2 YYNGEE. The CDR3 is made up of 12 amino acids. With 2 bases removed from V and 7 bases from J, the gap between germline ends came to 6 bases. The chain's CDR3 is CASSVQGEKLFF. The CDR3 coding sequence is TGTGCCAGCAGCGTCCAGGGTGAAAAACTGTTTTTT. The complete variable domain, with remaining parts taken from reference TRBV9 and TRBJ1-4, reads DSGVTQTPKHLITATGQRVTLRCSPRSGDLSVYWYQQSLDQGLQFLIQYYNGEERAKGNILERFSAQQFPDLHSELNLSSLELGDSALYFCASSVQGEKLFFGSGTQLSVL.

The chain recombines TRBV11-1 with TRBJ1-1; D unclear. This CDR3 has 13 amino acids. Germline values: CDR1 SGHAT, CDR2 FQDESV (reference sequence). Trimming removed 5 bases from V and 2 bases from J, with 9 bases in between. The CDR3 DNA reads TGTGCCAGCAGCCCTACAGAAAACACTGAAGCTTTCTTT. This encodes CASSPTENTEAFF.

The chain carries TRBV5-4 and TRBJ2-5; D uncertain. V was shortened by 4 bases and J by 5 bases, with 15 bases between the two germline ends. The CDR3 has 14 residues. Germline loops: CDR1 SGHNT, CDR2 YYREEE (reference sequence). For the CDR3, the DNA is TGTGCCAGCAGCGCGAGCTATAACGGGGAGACCCAGTACTTC. It yields the protein CASSASYNGETQYF. Full variable domain (outside the CDR3, taken from reference TRBV5-4 and TRBJ2-5): ETGVTQSPTHLIKTRGQQVTLRCSSQSGHNTVSWYQQALGQGPQFIFQYYREEENGRGNFPPRFSGLQFPNYSSELNVNALELDDSALYLCASSASYNGETQYFGPGTRLLVL.

The chain recombines TRBV4-1 with TRBJ2-5; 7 nucleotides align to TRBD1. CDR3 length: 16 residues. Per the germline V gene, CDR1 is MGHRA and CDR2 is YSYEKL. Trimming at V came to 4 bases and at J to 5 bases, leaving 13 bases not matched to a gene. The DNA of the CDR3 is TGCGCCAGCAGCCTAAGTACTTCAGGGGGTGCGGAGACCCAGTACTTC. This sequence encodes CASSLSTSGGAETQYF.

This chain links TRBV9 with TRBJ2-7, with a tentative D call TRBD1 (5 bases). Germline CDR1 reads SGDLS; CDR2 reads YYNGEE. The CDR3 is 16 residues long. V gave up 0 bases and J gave up 3 bases, with 16 bases separating them. This CDR3 reads CASSVGSLGPLYEQYF. CDR3 in DNA: TGTGCCAGCAGCGTAGGGTCTTTGGGGCCACTCTACGAGCAGTACTTC.

V usage is TRBV5-1 and J usage is TRBJ2-7; a weak D match, TRBD1 (6 bases). This CDR3 region has 15 residues. V lost 0 bases to trimming and J lost 0 bases, with 10 bases between them. The germline gives CDR1 SGHRS, CDR2 YFSETQ. The CDR3 loop reads CASSLVTGYSYEQYF. In DNA, the CDR3 is TGCGCCAGCAGCTTGGTCACAGGGTACTCCTACGAGCAGTACTTC.

The chain combines TRBV6-5 with TRBJ2-1, with a possible D match to TRBD1 (6 bases). In germline, CDR1 is MNHEY, CDR2 SVGAGI. CDR3 length equals 13 residues. V shed 5 bases and J shed 3 bases, with 8 bases lying between them. CDR3 amino acids: CASSQGLYNEQFF. DNA of the CDR3: TGTGCCAGCAGTCAGGGGCTCTACAATGAGCAGTTCTTC.

The sample holds one count of this clone. The V gene is TRBV18, the J gene TRBJ2-3, with D possibly being TRBD2 (6 bases). V lost 3 bases and J 5 bases, leaving 9 bases between the germline ends. Germline assignment: CDR1 KGHSH and CDR2 LQKENI. The CDR3 spans 13 residues. In DNA, the CDR3 is TGTGCCAGCTCACCCCCGGGGGAAGATACGCAGTATTTT. Translation: CASSPPGEDTQYF.

This chain connects TRBV30 to TRBJ2-1, with TRBD1 matching 7 bases. Trimming cost V 3 bases and J 4 bases; bases outside gene matches: 9. From germline, CDR1 is GTSNPN and CDR2 SVGIG (reference sequence). This CDR3 contains 15 residues. CDR3 loop: CAWSLTGALYNEQFF. The CDR3 DNA follows: TGTGCCTGGAGCCTTACAGGGGCCTTGTACAATGAGCAGTTCTTC.

V usage is TRBV4-1 and J usage is TRBJ2-1; 8 positions agree with TRBD2. Unmatched junction bases numbered 6, after V lost 1 base and J lost 1 base. The CDR3 extends over 17 amino acids. CDR1 and CDR2 (germline): MGHRA, YSYEKL. The CDR3 protein is CASSQASAGGSYNEQFF. For the CDR3, the DNA is TGCGCCAGCAGCCAAGCCAGTGCGGGGGGATCCTACAATGAGCAGTTCTTC.

The chain couples TRBV19 to TRBJ2-7, with TRBD2 identical over 9 bases. This CDR3 contains 14 residues. The germline CDR1 and CDR2 sequences are LNHDA and SQIVND (reference sequence). V was pared by 7 bases and J by 0 bases, with 4 bases of the junction left unmatched. CDR3 amino acids: CASKSGGSSYEQYF. The DNA of the CDR3 is TGTGCCAGTAAGAGCGGGGGGAGCTCCTACGAGCAGTACTTC.

This clone has only one observation. This chain uses TRBV13 with TRBJ1-6; D unresolved. Germline V gives CDR1 PRHDT, CDR2 FYEKMQ (reference sequence). The CDR3 consists of 15 residues. V lost 7 bases to trimming and J lost 9 bases, with 19 bases between them. CDR3 bases: TGTGCCAGCACCAAAACGAGAGAGGAGGGTTCACCCCTCCACTTT. It encodes CASTKTREEGSPLHF.

J is TRBJ2-1 and V is TRBV5-6; 8 bases are a match to TRBD2. This CDR3 is built from 13 residues. The V and J ends lost 2 bases and 8 bases, in that order; junction bases with no gene match: 3. CDR1 and CDR2 from the germline V gene are SGHDT and YYEEEE. The DNA for the CDR3 is TGTGCCAGCAGCTTAGCGGGAGTCGATGAGCAGTTCTTC. This encodes CASSLAGVDEQFF.

The genes are TRBV9 and TRBJ2-7; 11 nucleotides align to TRBD1. The CDR3 covers 15 residues. V lost 3 bases and J lost 4; bases outside the gene matches: 6. The V gene's germline CDR1 is SGDLS and CDR2 YYNGEE. CDR3 sequence: CASSEGQGASYEQYF. The CDR3 region has the DNA TGTGCCAGCAGCGAAGGACAGGGGGCCTCTTACGAGCAGTACTTC.

This chain uses TRBV5-1 with TRBJ1-1; TRBD1 is a possible D gene (6 bases). Trimming left V 4 bases short and J 1 base short, with 11 bases between. Germline CDR1 SGHRS, CDR2 YFSETQ. The CDR3 has 14 amino acids. The chain's CDR3 is CASSKGQANTEAFF. Here the CDR3 DNA reads TGCGCCAGCAGCAAGGGACAAGCGAACACTGAAGCTTTCTTT.

This chain links TRBV21-1 with TRBJ2-7; the table's D call, TRBD1, was not checked against the DNA. TRBV21-1 corresponds to a pseudogene. The CDR3 runs to 19 residues. The DNA for the CDR3 is TGTGCCAGCAGCAAAGCGCACAGGGGGCTTTTAGCGGGAAGTGACGAGCAGTACTTC. This codes for CASSKAHRGLLAGSDEQYF.

This sequence joins TRBV6-4 and TRBJ2-7; a possible D gene is TRBD1 (6 bases). CDR1 and CDR2 (germline): MRHNA, SNTAGT. Trimming stripped 8 bases from V and 4 bases from J, with 21 bases between. The CDR3 covers 15 residues. The CDR3 nucleotides are TGTGCCAGCTCCTACACAGGGTCCCCAATATACGAGCAGTACTTC. Its protein product is CASSYTGSPIYEQYF.

This clone is a singleton in its sample. The chain recombines TRBV5-8 with TRBJ1-6, with TRBD1 identical over 9 bases. The junction had 4 bases not matched to a gene; V was cut back by 3 bases and J by 0 bases. Germline loops: CDR1 SGHTS, CDR2 YDEGEE. The length of the CDR3 is 17 residues. The CDR3 DNA sequence: TGTGCCAGCAGCTGGGGACAGGGAAGCTCCTATAATTCACCCCTCCACTTT. It yields the protein CASSWGQGSSYNSPLHF.

The chain employs TRBV10-3 and TRBJ1-2; maybe TRBD1 (5 bases). The CDR3 loop spans 14 amino acids. V was shortened by 0 bases and J by 2 bases, with 7 bases between the two germline ends. Germline loops: CDR1 ENHRY, CDR2 SYGVKD. CDR3 region: CAISESGPNYGYTF. The CDR3 nucleotides are TGTGCCATCAGTGAGTCGGGGCCAAACTATGGCTACACCTTC.

This chain links TRBV2 with TRBJ1-2; TRBD1 might be the D (5 bases). Trimming took 4 bases from V and 4 from J, leaving 13 bases between them. Looked up from germline, CDR1 is SNHLY and CDR2 is FYNNEI. CDR3 length: 14 amino acids. The CDR3 here is CASSGRQSLYGYTF. DNA for the CDR3: TGTGCCAGCAGTGGTAGACAGAGCCTCTATGGCTACACCTTC.

The chain has TRBV12-5 and TRBJ1-6; TRBD1 is a possible D gene (6 bases). CDR1 LGHNT and CDR2 FRNRAP come from the germline V gene. V lost 6 bases and J lost 2, with 14 bases in between. The CDR3 sequence is 16 residues long. CDR3 sequence: CASGTGTWPYNSPLHF. The CDR3 region has the DNA TGTGCTAGTGGGACCGGGACATGGCCCTATAATTCACCCCTCCACTTT.

The table lists this clone with a count of one. This chain's CDR3 is CASSYDGQSNQPQHF. The CDR3 region has the DNA TGTGCCAGCAGTTACGATGGACAGAGCAATCAGCCCCAGCATTTT. The V and J genes are TRBV6-5 and TRBJ1-5; D may be TRBD1 (6 bases). CDR3 length equals 15 residues. Per germline, CDR1 MNHEY and CDR2 SVGAGI. V shed 2 bases and J shed 1 base, with 9 bases lying between them.

The chain joins TRBV15 to TRBJ1-2; possible D gene TRBD1, 6 bases. The V and J ends lost 0 bases and 13 bases respectively, with 21 bases between them. The CDR3 covers 15 residues. Germline V CDR1 and CDR2: LNHNV, YYDKDF (reference sequence). CDR3 sequence: CATSREGGGQRRFTF. The CDR3, as DNA: TGTGCCACCAGCAGAGAGGGAGGGGGACAAAGAAGATTCACCTTC.

The chain uses TRBV4-3 and TRBJ1-1; TRBD1 might be the D (6 bases). Trimming left V 2 bases short and J 4 bases short, with 11 bases between. This CDR3 contains 14 residues. Looked up from germline, CDR1 is LGHNA and CDR2 is YSLEER. The DNA of the CDR3 is TGCGCCAGCAGCCAAATAGGGGGGGGCACTGAAGCTTTCTTT. It codes for CASSQIGGGTEAFF.